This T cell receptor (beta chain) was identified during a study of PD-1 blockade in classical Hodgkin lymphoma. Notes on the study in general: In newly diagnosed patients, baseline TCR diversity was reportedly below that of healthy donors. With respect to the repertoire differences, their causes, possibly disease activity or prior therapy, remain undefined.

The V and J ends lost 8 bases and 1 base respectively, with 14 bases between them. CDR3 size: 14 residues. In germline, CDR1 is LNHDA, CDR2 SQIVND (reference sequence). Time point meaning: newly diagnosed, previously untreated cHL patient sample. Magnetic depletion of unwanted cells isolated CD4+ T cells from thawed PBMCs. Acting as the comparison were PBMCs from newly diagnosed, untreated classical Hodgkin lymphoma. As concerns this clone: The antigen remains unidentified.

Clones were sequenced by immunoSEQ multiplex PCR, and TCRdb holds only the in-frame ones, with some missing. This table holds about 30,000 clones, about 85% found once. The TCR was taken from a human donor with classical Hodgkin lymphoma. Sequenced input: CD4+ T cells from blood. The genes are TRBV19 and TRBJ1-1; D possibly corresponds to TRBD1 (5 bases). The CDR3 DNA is TGTGCCAGTGCCCCGGGGGGTTGGAACACTGAAGCTTTCTTT. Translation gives CASAPGGWNTEAFF.